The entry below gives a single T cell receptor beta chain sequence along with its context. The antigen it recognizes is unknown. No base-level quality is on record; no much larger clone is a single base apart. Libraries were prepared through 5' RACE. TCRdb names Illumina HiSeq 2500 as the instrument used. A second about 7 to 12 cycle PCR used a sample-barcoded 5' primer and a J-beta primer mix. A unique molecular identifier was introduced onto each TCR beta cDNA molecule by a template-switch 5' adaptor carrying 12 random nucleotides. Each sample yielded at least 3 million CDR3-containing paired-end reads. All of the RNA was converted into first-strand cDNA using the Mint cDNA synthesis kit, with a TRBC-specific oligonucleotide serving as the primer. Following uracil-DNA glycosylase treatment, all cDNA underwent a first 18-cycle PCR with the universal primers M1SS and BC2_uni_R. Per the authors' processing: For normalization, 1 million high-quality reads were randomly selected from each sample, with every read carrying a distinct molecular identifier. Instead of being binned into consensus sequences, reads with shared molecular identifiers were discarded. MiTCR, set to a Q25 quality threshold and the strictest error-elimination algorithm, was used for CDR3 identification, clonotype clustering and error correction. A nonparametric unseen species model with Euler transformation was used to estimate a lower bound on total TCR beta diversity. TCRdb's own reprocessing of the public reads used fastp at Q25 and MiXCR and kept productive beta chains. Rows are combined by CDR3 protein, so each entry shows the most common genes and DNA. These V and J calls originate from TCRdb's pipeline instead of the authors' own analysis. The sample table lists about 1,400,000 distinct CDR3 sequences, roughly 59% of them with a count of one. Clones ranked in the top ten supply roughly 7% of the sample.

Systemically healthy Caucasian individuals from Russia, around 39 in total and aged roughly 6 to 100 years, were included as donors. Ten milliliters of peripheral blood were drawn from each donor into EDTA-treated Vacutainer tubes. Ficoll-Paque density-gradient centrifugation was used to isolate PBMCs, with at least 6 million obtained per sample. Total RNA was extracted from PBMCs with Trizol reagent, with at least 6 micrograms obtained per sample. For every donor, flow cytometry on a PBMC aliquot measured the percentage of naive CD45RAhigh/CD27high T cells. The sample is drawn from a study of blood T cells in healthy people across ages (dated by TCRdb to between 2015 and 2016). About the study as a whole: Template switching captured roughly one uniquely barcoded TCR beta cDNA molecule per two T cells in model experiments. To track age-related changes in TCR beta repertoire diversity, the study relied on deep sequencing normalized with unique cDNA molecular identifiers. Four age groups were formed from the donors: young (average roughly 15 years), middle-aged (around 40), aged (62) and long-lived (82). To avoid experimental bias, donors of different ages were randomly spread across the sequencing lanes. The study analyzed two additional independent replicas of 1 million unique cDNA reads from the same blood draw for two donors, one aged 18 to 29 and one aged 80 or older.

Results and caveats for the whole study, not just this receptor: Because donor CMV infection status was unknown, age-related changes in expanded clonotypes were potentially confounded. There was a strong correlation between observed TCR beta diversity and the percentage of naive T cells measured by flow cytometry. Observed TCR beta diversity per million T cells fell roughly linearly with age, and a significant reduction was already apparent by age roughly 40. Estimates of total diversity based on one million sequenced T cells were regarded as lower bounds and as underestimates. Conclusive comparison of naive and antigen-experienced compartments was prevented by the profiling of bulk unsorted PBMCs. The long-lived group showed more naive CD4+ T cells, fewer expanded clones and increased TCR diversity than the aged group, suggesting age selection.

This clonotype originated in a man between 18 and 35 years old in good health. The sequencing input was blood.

The nucleotide sequence reads TGCGCCAGCAGCCAAGATAGCCCTGGACGCCCCCGGACCCAGTACTTC. The translation is CASSQDSPGRPRTQYF. This chain joins TRBV4-1 to TRBJ2-5, with the D segment identity uncertain. CDR1 MGHRA and CDR2 YSYEKL are derived from the germline V gene. At the junction V is shortened by 0 bases and J by 7 bases, with 18 bases in between. From its cysteine to its phenylalanine, the CDR3 spans 16 amino acids. Only CDR3 DNA is held: 48 bases, read in frame from base 1.